This TCR beta chain originates from a study of T cell responses to AZD1222 COVID-19 vaccine. Broader study findings: Among vaccine-associated CD4 TCRs, coverage spanned spike, with dominance at 160-218 and 743-854. It should be noted that donors were predominantly white British and more often female, and clonal diversity was possibly underestimated.

The length of the CDR3 is 16 residues. V shed 5 bases and J 4 bases; nucleotides not matched to a gene: 11. CDR1 and CDR2 (germline): SEHNR, FQNEAQ (reference sequence). Timing groups of about 4 and about 12 weeks for second doses were pooled. The table lists this clone with a few counts. No antigen is known for it. TCRdb's table, derived via immunoSEQ multiplex PCR, lists solely in-frame clones and lacks some. The table lists some 120,000 clones, approximately 82% of them singletons. The material was peripheral blood, obtained 28 days after the second AZD1222 dose. This sequence joins TRBV7-9 and TRBJ2-3, with 8 bases aligning to TRBD1. The TCR originated in an adult who received the AZD1222 COVID-19 vaccine. For the CDR3, the DNA is TGTGCCAGCAGCCGGGTCGGACAGGGACGGTCAGATACGCAGTATTTT. It yields the protein CASSRVGQGRSDTQYF. The full variable domain, in which reference TRBV7-9 and TRBJ2-3 provide the parts outside the CDR3, is DTGVSQNPRHKITKRGQNVTFRCDPISEHNRLYWYRQTLGQGPEFLTYFQNEAQLEKSRLLSDRFSAERPKGSFSTLEIQRTEQGDSAMYLCASSRVGQGRSDTQYFGPGTRLTVL.